A single sample gave rise to the 4 T cell receptor beta chains below, sequenced in a study of T cell changes during pregnancy in multiple sclerosis. Sequencing was performed with immunoSEQ multiplex PCR; in TCRdb, only in-frame clones are kept and a portion is missing. This table has about 21,000 clones, 88% appearing once. The material sequenced was CD8+ T cells from peripheral blood mononuclear cells, taken in the third trimester of pregnancy. The receptors stem from a female donor in good health, enrolled as a control in a pregnancy study.

This clone was seen a single time. This chain connects TRBV6-5 to TRBJ2-7; 8 nucleotides match TRBD1. This CDR3 comprises 14 residues. V was pared by 6 bases and J by 1 base, with 5 bases of the junction left unmatched. Germline V gives CDR1 MNHEY, CDR2 SVGAGI. The CDR3 nucleotides are TGTGCCAGCAGGCCCCGACAGGGGTCCTACGAGCAGTACTTC. It encodes CASRPRQGSYEQYF.

This clone appeared a single time. One end of the junction varies from germline; a read error may be responsible. The V call is TRBV28, the J call TRBJ1-2; D perhaps matches TRBD1 (6 bases). The CDR3 contains 14 residues. CDR1 and CDR2 from the germline V gene are MDHEN and SYDVKM. Here the CDR3 reads CASSLAWDKTSAVF. The CDR3 DNA follows: TGTGCCAGCAGTTTAGCATGGGACAAAACATCGGCGGTTTTC.

The rearrangement joins TRBV27 to TRBJ2-5; 9 bases are shared with TRBD1. The ends lost 5 bases at V and 4 bases at J; junction bases unmatched: 14. CDR1 and CDR2 (germline): MNHEY, SMNVEV (reference sequence). The CDR3 totals 17 residues. This CDR3 reads CASSNLKAGQGIETQYF. CDR3 nucleotides: TGTGCCAGCAGTAATCTTAAGGCGGGACAGGGCATAGAGACCCAGTACTTC.

The chain carries TRBV18 and TRBJ1-5; 7 nucleotides line up with TRBD1. Germline-derived CDR1 and CDR2 are KGHSH and LQKENI. V dropped 3 bases and J dropped 5; count of bases not matched to a gene: 1. This CDR3 is built from 13 residues. The DNA for the CDR3 is TGTGCCAGCTCACCCGACAGGGATCAGCCCCAGCATTTT. This gives the protein CASSPDRDQPQHF.